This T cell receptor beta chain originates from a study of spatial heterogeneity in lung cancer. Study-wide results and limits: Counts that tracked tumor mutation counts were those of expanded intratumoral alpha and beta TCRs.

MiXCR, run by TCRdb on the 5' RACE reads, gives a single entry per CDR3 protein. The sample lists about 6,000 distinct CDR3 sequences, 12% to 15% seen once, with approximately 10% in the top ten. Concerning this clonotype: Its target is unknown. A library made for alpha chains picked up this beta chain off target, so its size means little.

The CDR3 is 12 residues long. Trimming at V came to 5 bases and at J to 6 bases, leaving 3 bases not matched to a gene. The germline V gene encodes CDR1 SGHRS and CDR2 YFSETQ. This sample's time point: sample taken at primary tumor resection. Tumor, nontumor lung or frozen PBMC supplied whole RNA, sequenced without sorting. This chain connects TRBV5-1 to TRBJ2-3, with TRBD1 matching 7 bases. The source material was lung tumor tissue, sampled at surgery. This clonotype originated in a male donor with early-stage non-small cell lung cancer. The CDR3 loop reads CASRTGMDTQYF. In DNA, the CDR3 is TGCGCCAGCAGGACAGGGATGGATACGCAGTATTTT.